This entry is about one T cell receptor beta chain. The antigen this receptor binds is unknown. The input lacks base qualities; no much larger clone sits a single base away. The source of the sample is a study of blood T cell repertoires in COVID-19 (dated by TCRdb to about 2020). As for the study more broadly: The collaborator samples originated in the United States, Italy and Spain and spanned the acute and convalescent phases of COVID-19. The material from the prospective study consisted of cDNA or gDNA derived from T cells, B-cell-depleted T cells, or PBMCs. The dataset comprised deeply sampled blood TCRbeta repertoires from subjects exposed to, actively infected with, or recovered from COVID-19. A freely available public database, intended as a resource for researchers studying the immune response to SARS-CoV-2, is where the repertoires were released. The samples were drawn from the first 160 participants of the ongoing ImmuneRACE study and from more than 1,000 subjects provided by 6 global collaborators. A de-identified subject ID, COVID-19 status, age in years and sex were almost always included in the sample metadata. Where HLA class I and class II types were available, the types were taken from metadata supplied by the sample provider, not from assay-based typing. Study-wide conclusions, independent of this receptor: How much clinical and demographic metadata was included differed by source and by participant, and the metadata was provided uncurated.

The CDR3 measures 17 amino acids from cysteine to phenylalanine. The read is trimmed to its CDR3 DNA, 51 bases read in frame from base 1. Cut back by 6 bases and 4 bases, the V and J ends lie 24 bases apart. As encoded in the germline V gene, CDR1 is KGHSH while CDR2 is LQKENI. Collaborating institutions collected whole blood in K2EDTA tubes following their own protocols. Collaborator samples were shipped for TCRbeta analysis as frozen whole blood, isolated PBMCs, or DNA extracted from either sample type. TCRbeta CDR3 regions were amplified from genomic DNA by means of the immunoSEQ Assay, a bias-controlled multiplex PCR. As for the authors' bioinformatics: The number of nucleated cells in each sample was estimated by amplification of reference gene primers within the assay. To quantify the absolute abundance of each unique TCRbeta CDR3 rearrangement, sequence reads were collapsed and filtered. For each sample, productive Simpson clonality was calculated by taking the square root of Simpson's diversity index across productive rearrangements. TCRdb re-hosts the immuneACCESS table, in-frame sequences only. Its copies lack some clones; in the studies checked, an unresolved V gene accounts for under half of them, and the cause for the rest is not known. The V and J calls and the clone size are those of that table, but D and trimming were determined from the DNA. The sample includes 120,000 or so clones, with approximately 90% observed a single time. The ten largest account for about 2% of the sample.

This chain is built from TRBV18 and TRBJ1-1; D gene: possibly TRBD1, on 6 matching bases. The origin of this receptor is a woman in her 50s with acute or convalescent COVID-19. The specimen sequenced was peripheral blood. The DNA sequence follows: TGTGCCAGCTCCTTGATGTATCGGGGGGCGCGGGGCACTGAAGCTTTCTTT. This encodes CASSLMYRGARGTEAFF.